The next 13 T cell receptor beta chains were all read from a single sample in a study of regulatory T cells in long-lasting Graves disease (dated by TCRdb to the early 2020s). Libraries were prepared through multiplex PCR. The sequencing machine was an Illumina HiSeq 4000. To build TCR beta libraries, CDR3 regions were amplified by Arm-PCR using iRepertoire HTBI primers. Through fastp at Q25 and MiXCR, TCRdb rebuilt clones from the public reads, retaining in-frame beta chains. Identical CDR3 proteins give one entry, which carries the most common genes and DNA. For this sample the table gives approximately 400,000 distinct CDR3 sequences, of which about 14% were detected only once. The ten largest clones capture 22% of the sample. Per the publication, the time point label means: newly diagnosed GD, antithyroid drugs for less than 3 months. For both TCR sequencing and RNA sequencing, RNA was extracted from PBMCs in TRIzol.

The sample was peripheral blood mononuclear cells (PBMCs), taken at new diagnosis, from a patient treated with antithyroid drugs. These receptors all stem from a female donor with Graves disease.

Many counts were recorded for this clonotype. V gene TRBV20-1 combines with J gene TRBJ2-3, with D uncertain. Looked up from germline, CDR1 is DFQATT and CDR2 is SNEGSKA (reference sequence). Trimming took off 8 bases at V and 1 base at J, with 13 bases between the two ends. The CDR3 is made up of 13 amino acids. CDR3 coding DNA: TGCAGTACGGATCCCTCGGGCACAGATACGCAGTATTTT. This translates into CSTDPSGTDTQYF.

This clonotype was counted at least ten times. J is TRBJ1-5 and V is TRBV12-3 or TRBV12-4; TRBD1 matches 8 bases. Germline trimming cut 8 bases from V and 6 bases from J; bases unmatched to any gene: 9. The CDR3 spans 14 residues. The CDR3 nucleotides are TGTGCCAGCGTTGTCTCAGGGGGCGGTCAGCCCCAGCATTTT. Protein: CASVVSGGGQPQHF.

Worth noting for this clonotype: Germline is not matched at one junction end, which may reflect a read error. The chain links TRBV20-1 to TRBJ2-7; D gene unclear. Germline lookup yields CDR1 DFQATT and CDR2 SNEGSKA (reference sequence). This CDR3 region has 12 residues. The CDR3 reads CCASVVYYEQYF. The CDR3 bases are TGCTGTGCTTCGGTCGTATATTACGAGCAGTACTTC.

This clonotype was seen repeatedly, ten times or more. The rearrangement links TRBV19 to TRBJ1-1, with D possibly being TRBD1 (5 bases). Germline values: CDR1 LNHDA, CDR2 SQIVND (reference sequence). The CDR3 is 14 residues long. V dropped 5 bases and J dropped 0 bases, with 10 bases sitting between them. This CDR3 reads CASSHDSLNTEAFF. The CDR3 DNA reads TGTGCCAGTAGTCATGACAGCCTGAACACTGAAGCTTTCTTT.

This chain uses TRBV7-2 with TRBJ2-4, with D perhaps TRBD1 (6 bases). The CDR3 consists of 15 residues. Germline assignment: CDR1 SGHTA and CDR2 FQGNSA. The V and J ends lost 2 bases and 1 base respectively, with 9 bases between them. Here the CDR3 reads CASSLPTGAKNIQYF. The DNA of the CDR3 is TGTGCCAGCAGCTTACCAACAGGGGCCAAAAACATTCAGTACTTC.

This clonotype was seen ten or more times. This chain uses TRBV11-1 with TRBJ1-1; TRBD1 is a possible D gene (5 bases). V was pared by 4 bases and J by 0 bases, with 12 bases between. This CDR3 region has 15 residues. From germline, CDR1 is SGHAT and CDR2 FQDESV (reference sequence). The CDR3 sequence is CASSSGLTMNTEAFF. The CDR3 nucleotides are TGTGCCAGCAGCTCGGGACTGACTATGAACACTGAAGCTTTCTTT. Together with reference TRBV11-1 and TRBJ1-1, the CDR3 gives the full variable domain: EAEVAQSPRYKITEKSQAVAFWCDPISGHATLYWYRQILGQGPELLVQFQDESVVDDSQLPKDRFSAERLKGVDSTLKIQPAELGDSAMYLCASSSGLTMNTEAFFGQGTRLTVV.

This clonotype was counted many times. The genes are TRBV29-1 and TRBJ2-7; 7 nucleotides align to TRBD1. This CDR3 spans 12 amino acids. The germline V gene has CDR1 SQVTM and CDR2 ANQGSEA. The ends lost 4 bases at V and 2 bases at J; junction bases unmatched: 2. The CDR3 DNA reads as TGCAGCGTTGTGGGACAGACCTACGAGCAGTACTTC. It yields the protein CSVVGQTYEQYF.

This clonotype was detected ten times or more. CDR3 sequence: CSATSSTDYGYTF. The CDR3 nucleotides read TGCAGTGCGACGTCGTCCACGGACTATGGCTACACCTTC. This sequence joins TRBV20-1 and TRBJ1-2; D gene uncertain. CDR3 length: 13 amino acids. The ends were cut back, 6 bases at V and 3 bases at J, with 14 bases in the middle. In germline, CDR1 is DFQATT, CDR2 SNEGSKA (reference sequence).

This chain joins TRBV19 and TRBJ1-1; 8 bases match TRBD1. The CDR3 is 16 residues long. Losses at the gene ends were 6 bases for V and 1 base for J; bases not matched to a gene: 10. Germline CDR1 and CDR2: LNHDA and SQIVND (reference sequence). The CDR3 nucleotides are TGTGCCAGTAGCATATACAGGGGGGCAACGAACACTGAAGCTTTCTTT. Amino acids: CASSIYRGATNTEAFF.

This clonotype turned up a few times. This chain uses TRBV10-2 with TRBJ1-1, with D possibly being TRBD1 (5 bases). The CDR3 covers 15 residues. Trimming took 0 bases from V and 0 from J, leaving 8 bases between them. Germline lookup yields CDR1 WSHSY and CDR2 SAAADI. The CDR3 region has the DNA TGCGCCAGCAGTGAGTCGCTGGGACTGAACACTGAAGCTTTCTTT. Translated, it gives CASSESLGLNTEAFF.

The J gene is TRBJ1-6, the V gene TRBV7-9; D perhaps matches TRBD1 (6 bases). The CDR3 spans 15 residues. The V end lost 10 bases, the J end lost 6 bases, and 19 bases lay between the germline ends. Germline CDR1 reads SEHNR; CDR2 reads FQNEAQ (reference sequence). CDR3 in amino acids: CATAGRGAINSPLHF. In nucleotides, the CDR3 is TGTGCCACCGCCGGGAGGGGGGCGATTAATTCACCCCTCCACTTT.

This clonotype was detected many times. The chain couples TRBV10-1 to TRBJ1-1; D may be TRBD1 (5 bases). The V end lost 6 bases, the J end lost 7 bases, and 12 bases lay between the germline ends. Germline-derived CDR1 and CDR2 are WNHNN and SYGVQD (reference sequence). The CDR3 is 12 residues long. The CDR3 coding sequence is TGCGCCAGCAGCGGGGCCGGGAGTGAAGCTTTCTTT. It yields the protein CASSGAGSEAFF.

In its sample, this clonotype was seen many times. The gene calls are TRBV7-9 and TRBJ2-1, with 14 bases that match TRBD2. The CDR3 consists of 15 residues. Germline lookup yields CDR1 SEHNR and CDR2 FQNEAQ (reference sequence). Trimming took 5 bases from V and 10 from J; bases not matched to a gene: 7. CDR3 sequence: CASSTGTSGGREQFF. The CDR3 nucleotides read TGTGCCAGCAGCACTGGGACTAGCGGGGGCCGGGAGCAGTTCTTC. Drawing the rest from reference TRBV7-9 and TRBJ2-1, the complete variable domain is DTGVSQNPRHKITKRGQNVTFRCDPISEHNRLYWYRQTLGQGPEFLTYFQNEAQLEKSRLLSDRFSAERPKGSFSTLEIQRTEQGDSAMYLCASSTGTSGGREQFFGPGTRLTVL.